The T cell receptor beta chain described here comes from a study of T cell repertoires in cytomegalovirus infection. Study-wide context: Indications of both CMV infection and matching HLA type were provided by public TCR beta signatures. Points from the study as a whole: Individuals carrying CMV plus the relevant HLA were identified by cumulative frequency of public TCR beta families. The ex vivo response was dominated by HLA-C-restricted CMV-specific TCR beta clonotypes.

Using its own MiXCR run on the reads, TCRdb lists one record per CDR3 protein. Of about 230,000 distinct CDR3 sequences detected, approximately 22% appear once; the ten largest clones hold roughly 20%. After removal of 3 bases from V and 0 bases from J, the junction contained 10 bases not matched to a gene. The CDR3 covers 18 residues. CDR1 and CDR2 (germline): MNHNY, SVGAGI (reference sequence). Concerning this clonotype: Its antigen is not identified.

The TCR originated in a human donor in good health (CMV status not recorded). Some clones in this sample may be carry-over from other donors' samples. The sequenced sample was CD8+ T cells from PBMCs. J is TRBJ1-5 and V is TRBV6-6, with 8 bases identical to TRBD1. CDR3: CASSYFHRDRPSNQPQHF. CDR3 coding DNA: TGTGCCAGCAGTTATTTCCACCGGGACAGGCCTAGCAATCAGCCCCAGCATTTT.